This T cell receptor (beta chain) appears in the sequencing data of a study of T cell responses to AZD1222 COVID-19 vaccine. Note on this clone: Its antigen is not known.

General study points: Donor demographics were predominantly white British with a female majority; clonal diversity may be underestimated. Reports say nearly half of spike-specific TCRs go after unmutated variant regions.

Germline V gives CDR1 SGHNT, CDR2 YYREEE (reference sequence). The CDR3 covers 14 residues. After removal of 3 bases from V and 9 bases from J, the junction contained 10 bases not matched to a gene. Libraries were prepared by immunoSEQ multiplex PCR; TCRdb keeps only in-frame clonotypes and omits some of them. This sample has tens of thousands of clones, with approximately 90% found just once. The source of this sequence is an adult who received the AZD1222 COVID-19 vaccine. The genes are TRBV5-4 and TRBJ1-2; 8 bases map to TRBD1. The source material was peripheral blood, sampled 28 days after the second AZD1222 dose. This CDR3 reads CASSSLGQGESYTF. In DNA form, the CDR3 reads TGTGCCAGCAGCTCGCTAGGACAGGGCGAGAGCTACACCTTC. The full variable domain, with the rest looked up from reference TRBV5-4 and TRBJ1-2, is ETGVTQSPTHLIKTRGQQVTLRCSSQSGHNTVSWYQQALGQGPQFIFQYYREEENGRGNFPPRFSGLQFPNYSSELNVNALELDDSALYLCASSSLGQGESYTFGSGTRLTVV.